A single sample gave rise to the 16 T cell receptor beta chains below, sequenced in a study of blood T cell repertoires in COVID-19. Using immunoSEQ multiplex PCR, the repertoire was profiled, and TCRdb retains in-frame clones only, with some absent. This table holds 98,000 or so clones, approximately 80% found once. The specimen was peripheral blood. The receptor source for this set is a man aged 60-69 years with acute or convalescent COVID-19.

J is TRBJ2-2 and V is TRBV4-3; 10 bases match TRBD2. This CDR3 region has 16 residues. In germline, CDR1 is LGHNA, CDR2 YSLEER. Trimming at V came to 4 bases and at J to 0 bases, leaving 2 bases not matched to a gene. The CDR3 DNA follows: TGCGCCAGCAGCCGTGGACTAGCGGCGAACACCGGGGAGCTGTTTTTT. Translated: CASSRGLAANTGELFF.

The chain links TRBV5-6 to TRBJ1-5, with 10 bases identical to TRBD1. V lost 4 bases, J lost 3 bases, and 10 bases stayed unmatched. CDR1 SGHDT and CDR2 YYEEEE come from the germline V gene. This CDR3 is 17 amino acids long. CDR3 in amino acids: CASSLSRGQGYNQPQHF. The CDR3 nucleotides read TGTGCCAGCAGCCTCTCCAGGGGACAGGGGTACAATCAGCCCCAGCATTTT.

The chain uses TRBV4-1 and TRBJ2-1, with D perhaps matching TRBD1 (7 bases). There are 17 residues in the CDR3. Germline V lookup: CDR1 MGHRA, CDR2 YSYEKL. Trimming took off 4 bases at V and 1 base at J, with 17 bases between the two ends. The CDR3 coding sequence is TGCGCCAGCAGCCCCTCAGGGGGGCCAGCTTCCTACAATGAGCAGTTCTTC. This codes for CASSPSGGPASYNEQFF.

This clone was counted between two and nine times. This rearrangement joins TRBV5-6 to TRBJ1-5; perhaps TRBD1 as D (6 bases). The CDR3 consists of 14 residues. Germline V gene lookup returns CDR1 SGHDT and CDR2 YYEEEE. V was cut by 5 bases and J by 2 bases, with 11 bases left in between. CDR3 DNA: TGTGCCAGCAGTTATTACAGGGGCAATCAGCCCCAGCATTTT. It is translated as CASSYYRGNQPQHF.

The V call is TRBV10-3, the J call TRBJ1-2, with D uncertain. Germline V gene data show CDR1 as ENHRY and CDR2 as SYGVKD. There are 15 residues in the CDR3. V was clipped by 7 bases and J by 4 bases, with 19 bases between them. CDR3: CAITGRIGDGYGYTF. The CDR3 DNA is TGTGCCATCACCGGGAGAATCGGGGATGGCTATGGCTACACCTTC.

The chain employs TRBV11-2 and TRBJ2-7, with D maybe TRBD2 (6 bases). The CDR3 runs to 13 residues. The V gene lost 1 base and the J gene lost 4 bases, with 8 bases spanning the gap. The germline V gene has CDR1 SGHAT and CDR2 FQNNGV. In DNA, the CDR3 is TGTGCCAGCAGCTTAGCCCGGGAGTACGAGCAGTACTTC. This translates into CASSLAREYEQYF.

The chain employs TRBV28 and TRBJ1-2, with a weak D call TRBD1 (6 bases). Per the germline V gene, CDR1 is MDHEN and CDR2 is SYDVKM. V lost 6 bases and J 5 bases, leaving 13 bases between the germline ends. This CDR3 has 13 residues. CDR3 DNA: TGTGCCAGCAGCCAACAGGGTTGGTATGGCTACACCTTC. Protein: CASSQQGWYGYTF.

This chain uses TRBV5-1 with TRBJ2-5, with 8 bases aligning to TRBD1. Germline V gene lookup returns CDR1 SGHRS and CDR2 YFSETQ. The CDR3 runs 15 residues. The junction had 4 bases not matched to a gene; V was cut back by 0 bases and J by 3 bases. The CDR3 loop is CASSLAGTGKETQYF. The CDR3, as DNA: TGCGCCAGCAGCTTGGCCGGGACAGGTAAAGAGACCCAGTACTTC.

The CDR3 coding sequence is TGTGCCAGCAGTGGAGGGGGCCGTGGCTACACCTTC. Amino acids: CASSGGGRGYTF. The chain has TRBV12-3 or TRBV12-4 and TRBJ1-2; 7 bases match TRBD1. J lost 7 bases, V lost 5 bases, and 4 bases had no gene match. This CDR3 comprises 12 residues.

The chain carries TRBV28 and TRBJ2-7; D perhaps matches TRBD1 (5 bases). The V and J ends lost 5 bases and 12 bases respectively, with 17 bases between them. CDR3 length equals 12 residues. Germline CDR1 reads MDHEN; CDR2 reads SYDVKM. CDR3 loop: CASSMNRYFLYF. The CDR3 region has the DNA TGTGCCAGCAGTATGAACAGGTATTTTTTGTACTTC.

The rearrangement joins TRBV6-5 to TRBJ2-7, with 7 positions matching TRBD1. The J segment lost 4 bases and the V segment lost 6 bases, leaving 12 bases of the junction unmatched. CDR1 MNHEY and CDR2 SVGAGI come from the germline V gene. The CDR3 runs 15 residues. CDR3 nucleotides: TGTGCCAGCAGAGGGACAGACTCAGCTGGGTACGAGCAGTACTTC. Amino acids: CASRGTDSAGYEQYF.

This clone occurred a few times. The genes are TRBV19 and TRBJ1-1; D is undetermined. The CDR3 is 11 residues long. Germline CDR1 and CDR2: LNHDA and SQIVND (reference sequence). V was clipped by 5 bases and J by 4 bases, with 5 bases between them. Here the CDR3 reads CASSLSTEAFF. The DNA of the CDR3 is TGTGCCAGTAGTCTTTCCACTGAAGCTTTCTTT. Combining the CDR3 with reference TRBV19 and TRBJ1-1 gives the whole variable domain DGGITQSPKYLFRKEGQNVTLSCEQNLNHDAMYWYRQDPGQGLRLIYYSQIVNDFQKGDIAEGYSVSREKKESFPLTVTSAQKNPTAFYLCASSLSTEAFFGQGTRLTVV.

CDR3: CASSFGTGTYEQYF. CDR3 in DNA: TGTGCCAGCAGCTTCGGGACAGGGACCTACGAGCAGTACTTC. The J gene is TRBJ2-7, the V gene TRBV14; 9 bases map to TRBD1. After removal of 5 bases from V and 2 bases from J, the junction contained 4 bases not matched to a gene. The length of the CDR3 is 14 residues. Germline V gene sequence: CDR1 SGHDN, CDR2 FVKESK.

The genes are TRBV7-8 and TRBJ1-5; D not certain. V lost 3 bases, J lost 9 bases, and 15 bases lay in between. CDR1 and CDR2 (germline): SGHVS, FQNEAQ. The CDR3 consists of 14 residues. The CDR3: CASSFFSGAMPQHF. CDR3 coding DNA: TGTGCCAGCAGCTTTTTTTCAGGTGCTATGCCCCAGCATTTT.

The chain joins TRBV5-6 to TRBJ2-7, with 7 bases matching TRBD1. The CDR3 is 14 residues long. Losses at the gene ends were 5 bases for V and 1 base for J; bases not matched to a gene: 6. The germline gives CDR1 SGHDT, CDR2 YYEEEE. In DNA form, the CDR3 reads TGTGCCAGCAGACTCACAGGGGCGTCCTACGAGCAGTACTTC. Protein sequence: CASRLTGASYEQYF.

This sequence joins TRBV20-1 and TRBJ2-3; TRBD2 matches 11 bases. The junction had 10 bases not matched to a gene; V was cut back by 3 bases and J by 8 bases. Per germline, CDR1 DFQATT and CDR2 SNEGSKA (reference sequence). CDR3 size: 15 residues. The CDR3 sequence: CSASLAGGRQGTQYF. The CDR3 nucleotides are TGCAGTGCTAGTCTAGCGGGAGGTCGACAGGGTACGCAGTATTTT.